One sample yielded the 8 T cell receptor beta chains listed below, sequenced in a study of molecular identifiers for immune sequencing clone quantification. One entry per CDR3 protein, called by TCRdb with MiXCR from the PCR reads. The data contain around 65,000 distinct CDR3 sequences, about 17% of them singletons. Sample: naive CD8+ T cells from blood, with Jurkat cell RNA spiked in. Noted subset: FACS-sorted CD8+CD4-CCR7+CD45RA+ naive T cells. Receptors were obtained from a human donor in good health. Some libraries in this study had Jurkat cell RNA spiked in.

A few counts support this clonotype. The gene calls are TRBV5-6 and TRBJ2-1; D is unresolved. Germline V gene sequence: CDR1 SGHDT, CDR2 YYEEEE. V shed 4 bases and J shed 0 bases, with 14 bases lying between them. There are 16 residues in the CDR3. This chain's CDR3 is CASSLTFLSSYNEQFF. The CDR3 DNA follows: TGTGCCAGCAGCCTGACGTTTTTGAGCTCCTACAATGAGCAGTTCTTC. The variable domain in full, completed from reference TRBV5-6 and TRBJ2-1, reads DAGVTQSPTHLIKTRGQQVTLRCSPKSGHDTVSWYQQALGQGPQFIFQYYEEEERQRGNFPDRFSGHQFPNYSSELNVNALLLGDSALYLCASSLTFLSSYNEQFFGPGTRLTVL.

This clonotype was counted many times. The gene calls are TRBV28 and TRBJ1-5; D possibly corresponds to TRBD1 (5 bases). CDR1 and CDR2 (germline): MDHEN, SYDVKM. This CDR3 contains 15 residues. Trimming stripped 3 bases from V and 0 bases from J, with 9 bases between. The CDR3 loop reads CASSFGTGSNQPQHF. For the CDR3, the DNA is TGTGCCAGCAGTTTTGGGACCGGTAGCAATCAGCCCCAGCATTTT.

This chain connects TRBV28 to TRBJ1-1, with D possibly matching TRBD1 (6 bases). The V end was cut by 7 bases, the J end by 1 base, with 22 bases between. The CDR3 has 17 residues. Per germline, CDR1 MDHEN and CDR2 SYDVKM. Here the CDR3 reads CASTSWGGGGANTEAFF. DNA for the CDR3: TGTGCCAGCACTTCCTGGGGGGGGGGGGGGGCGAACACTGAAGCTTTCTTT. The whole variable domain, remainder taken from reference TRBV28 and TRBJ1-1, is DVKVTQSSRYLVKRTGEKVFLECVQDMDHENMFWYRQDPGLGLRLIYFSYDVKMKEKGDIPEGYSVSREKKERFSLILESASTNQTSMYLCASTSWGGGGANTEAFFGQGTRLTVV.

As to this clonotype: This could be a read error, since a much larger clone is one nucleotide away. DNA for the CDR3: TGTGCCAGCAGCTTAGGTTCGGGTTACACCACATATTTT. Residues: CASSLGSGYTTYF. V is TRBV7-6 and J is TRBJ1-3, with D hard to call. From germline, CDR1 is SGHVS and CDR2 FNYEAQ. The CDR3 runs 13 residues.

As for this clonotype: A junction end diverges from the germline sequence, so it may reflect a read error. The chain uses TRBV9 and TRBJ2-3, with TRBD1 matching 8 bases. The V gene's germline CDR1 is SGDLS and CDR2 YYNGEE. The CDR3 loop spans 16 amino acids. CDR3 sequence (DNA): TGTGCCAGCAGCGCGGGACAGGCGACGTACACAGATACGCAATATTTT. It yields the protein CASSAGQATYTDTQYF.

This clonotype was recorded at least ten times. The chain employs TRBV9 and TRBJ2-2; possible D gene TRBD1, 6 bases. The CDR3 is 16 residues long. CDR1 and CDR2 (germline): SGDLS, YYNGEE. Trimming shortened V by 0 bases and J by 3 bases, and 12 bases separated the two germline ends. CDR3 nucleotide sequence: TGTGCCAGCAGCGTAGCCCGGGACAAGGACACCGGGGAGCTGTTTTTT. This sequence encodes CASSVARDKDTGELFF.

This clonotype was recorded at least ten times. The chain has TRBV2 and TRBJ2-3; 8 bases match TRBD1. The CDR3 has 15 residues. J lost 7 bases, V lost 4 bases, and 10 bases had no gene match. Germline lookup yields CDR1 SNHLY and CDR2 FYNNEI. The CDR3 DNA is TGTGCCAGCAGTGTTTCCGGGACAGGTCTATATACGCAGTATTTT. Its translation is CASSVSGTGLYTQYF.

This clonotype was recorded at least ten times. The chain combines TRBV19 with TRBJ1-1, with D possibly being TRBD1 (6 bases). CDR1 is LNHDA and CDR2 is SQIVND in the germline V gene (reference sequence). CDR3 length: 15 residues. The V end lost 11 bases, the J end lost 3 bases, and 22 bases lay between the germline ends. The CDR3 here is CAARGGGEGDTEAFF. The CDR3 DNA follows: TGTGCCGCAAGGGGGGGGGGGGAAGGTGACACTGAAGCTTTCTTT.